What follows are 9 T cell receptor beta chains derived from one specimen sequenced in a study of CD8 T cells in ankylosing spondylitis. TCRdb re-derived calls from the 5' RACE reads in MiXCR, one entry per CDR3 protein. This sample has roughly 200,000 distinct CDR3 sequences; around 13% occur once, and the top ten carry more than 15%. The sequenced sample was blood, either unsorted or a sorted T cell fraction (not recorded which). The origin of the receptors is a male donor with ankylosing spondylitis or in good health (not recorded which).

Concerning this clonotype: A much larger clone differs from this one at a single base, so this may be a read error. The V call is TRBV29-1, the J call TRBJ2-1; D is unresolved. The germline CDR1 and CDR2 sequences are SQVTM and ANQGSEA. Trimming left V 1 base short and J 0 bases short, with 7 bases between. CDR3 size: 14 residues. The CDR3 here is CSVEGTGSYNEQFF. CDR3 coding DNA: TGCAGCGTTGAAGGTACCGGCTCCTACAATGAGCAGTTCTTC.

This clonotype was seen a few times. The V call is TRBV2, the J call TRBJ1-5; no firm D call. Trimming left V 6 bases short and J 0 bases short, with 9 bases between. CDR1 and CDR2 (germline): SNHLY, FYNNEI. This CDR3 has 14 residues. CDR3 residues: CASRQPDSNQPQHF. The CDR3 nucleotides read TGTGCCAGCAGACAGCCAGATAGCAATCAGCCCCAGCATTTT.

The rearrangement uses TRBV3-1 and TRBJ2-7; the D gene is possibly TRBD2 (6 bases). Per the germline V gene, CDR1 is LGHDT and CDR2 is YNNKEL (reference sequence). The CDR3 spans 13 residues. Trimming stripped 6 bases from V and 4 bases from J, with 13 bases between. Here the CDR3 DNA reads TGTGCCAGCAGACCAAGCGGGCATTACGAGCAGTACTTC. It is translated as CASRPSGHYEQYF.

This clonotype was observed at least ten times. The chain links TRBV5-1 to TRBJ2-3; weak D call: TRBD2 (5 bases). Germline assignment: CDR1 SGHRS and CDR2 YFSETQ. The CDR3 length is 14 residues. Trimming removed 3 bases at V and 5 bases at J, with 13 bases between. CDR3 nucleotide sequence: TGCGCCAGCAGCTCCGACTTAGCGTTAGATACGCAGTATTTT. This gives the protein CASSSDLALDTQYF. The entire variable domain, with the rest obtained from reference TRBV5-1 and TRBJ2-3, is as follows: KAGVTQTPRYLIKTRGQQVTLSCSPISGHRSVSWYQQTPGQGLQFLFEYFSETQRNKGNFPGRFSGRQFSNSRSEMNVSTLELGDSALYLCASSSDLALDTQYFGPGTRLTVL.

V gene TRBV10-3 combines with J gene TRBJ1-2, with D perhaps TRBD1 (6 bases). The CDR3 runs to 15 residues. Per germline, CDR1 ENHRY and CDR2 SYGVKD. Deletions cut 3 bases from V and 0 bases from J, with 11 bases between. The CDR3 nucleotides read TGTGCCATCAGTGACCGGACAGTCGCTAACTATGGCTACACCTTC. It translates to CAISDRTVANYGYTF.

In DNA form, the CDR3 reads TGCGCCAGCAGCCCCCTTCTAGCGGAGCTGAGCACAGATACGCAGTATTTT. Protein: CASSPLLAELSTDTQYF. The chain is built from TRBV4-1 and TRBJ2-3; TRBD2 agrees at 7 bases. With 4 bases clipped from V and 0 bases from J, the junction kept 10 bases outside the gene matches. Germline-derived CDR1 and CDR2 are MGHRA and YSYEKL. This CDR3 is 17 amino acids long.

The CDR3 loop reads CAISDSVLYEQYF. As DNA, the CDR3 is TGTGCCATCAGTGATTCGGTCCTCTACGAGCAGTACTTC. The chain is built from TRBV10-3 and TRBJ2-7; D is uncertain. Germline CDR1 is ENHRY and CDR2 is SYGVKD. The CDR3 is 13 amino acids. Trimming removed 3 bases at V and 3 bases at J, with 9 bases between.

This clonotype was observed a few times. CDR3 sequence reads: CASSQGYEQFF. DNA for the CDR3: TGCGCCAGCAGCCAAGGCTATGAGCAGTTCTTC. The chain employs TRBV4-1 and TRBJ2-1; D unresolved. Germline CDR1 MGHRA, CDR2 YSYEKL. Trimming stripped 1 base from V and 8 bases from J, with 3 bases between. The CDR3 has 11 residues.

This chain joins TRBV12-3 or TRBV12-4 and TRBJ2-7; 11 nucleotides align to TRBD1. J was trimmed by 5 bases and V by 4 bases; bases with no gene match: 4. The CDR3 covers 14 residues. The CDR3 region has the DNA TGTGCCAGCAGTTCCGGGACAGGGGGGGACGAGCAGTACTTC. As protein: CASSSGTGGDEQYF.